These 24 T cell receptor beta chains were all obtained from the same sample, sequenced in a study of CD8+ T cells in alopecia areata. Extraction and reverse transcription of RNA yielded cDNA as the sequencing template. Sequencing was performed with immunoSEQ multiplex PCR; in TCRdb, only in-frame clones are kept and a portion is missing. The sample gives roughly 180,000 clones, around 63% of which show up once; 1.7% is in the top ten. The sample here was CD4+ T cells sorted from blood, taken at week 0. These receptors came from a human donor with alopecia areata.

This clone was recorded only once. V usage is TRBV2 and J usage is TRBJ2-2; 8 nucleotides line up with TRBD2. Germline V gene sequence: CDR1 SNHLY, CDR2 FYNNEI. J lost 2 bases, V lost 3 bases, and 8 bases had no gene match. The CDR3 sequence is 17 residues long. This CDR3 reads CASSDLSGGLNTGELFF. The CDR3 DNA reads TGTGCCAGCAGTGACTTAAGCGGGGGCCTTAACACCGGGGAGCTGTTTTTT.

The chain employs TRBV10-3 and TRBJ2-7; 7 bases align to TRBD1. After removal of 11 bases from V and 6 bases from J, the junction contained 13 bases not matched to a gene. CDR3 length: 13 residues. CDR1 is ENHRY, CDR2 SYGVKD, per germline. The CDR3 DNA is TGTGCCGTCTCGCGTGACAGGGTCACCGAGCAGTACTTC. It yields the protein CAVSRDRVTEQYF.

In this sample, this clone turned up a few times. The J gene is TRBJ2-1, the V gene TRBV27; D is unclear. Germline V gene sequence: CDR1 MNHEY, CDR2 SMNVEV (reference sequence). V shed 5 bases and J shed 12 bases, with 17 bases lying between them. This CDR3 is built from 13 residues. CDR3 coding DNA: TGTGCCAGCAGTCAATCCCCCCGGGTAGGGCAGTTCTTC. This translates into CASSQSPRVGQFF.

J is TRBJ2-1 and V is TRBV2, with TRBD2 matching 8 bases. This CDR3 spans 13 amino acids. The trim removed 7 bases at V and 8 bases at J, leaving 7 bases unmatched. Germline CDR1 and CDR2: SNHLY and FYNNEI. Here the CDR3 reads CASMAGGVDEQFF. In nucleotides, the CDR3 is TGTGCCAGCATGGCGGGGGGCGTAGATGAGCAGTTCTTC.

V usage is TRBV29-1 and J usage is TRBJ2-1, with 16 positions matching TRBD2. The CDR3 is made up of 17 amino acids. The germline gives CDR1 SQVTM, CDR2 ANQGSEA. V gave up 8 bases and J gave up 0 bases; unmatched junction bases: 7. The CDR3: CSPKGLAGGSSYNEQFF. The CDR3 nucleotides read TGCAGCCCTAAGGGACTAGCGGGGGGGAGCTCCTACAATGAGCAGTTCTTC.

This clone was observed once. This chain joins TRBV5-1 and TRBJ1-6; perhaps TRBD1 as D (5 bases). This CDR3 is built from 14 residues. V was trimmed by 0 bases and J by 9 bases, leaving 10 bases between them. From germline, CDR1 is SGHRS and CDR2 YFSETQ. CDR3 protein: CASSLEGTRSPLHF. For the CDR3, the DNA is TGCGCCAGCAGCTTGGAGGGGACGCGTTCACCCCTCCACTTT.

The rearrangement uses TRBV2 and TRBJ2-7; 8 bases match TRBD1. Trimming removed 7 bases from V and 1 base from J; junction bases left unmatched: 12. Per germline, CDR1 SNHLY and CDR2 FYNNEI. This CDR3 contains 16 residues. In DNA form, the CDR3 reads TGTGCCAGCACCATTTCGGCAGGGGGCTTTTCCTACGAGCAGTACTTC. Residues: CASTISAGGFSYEQYF.

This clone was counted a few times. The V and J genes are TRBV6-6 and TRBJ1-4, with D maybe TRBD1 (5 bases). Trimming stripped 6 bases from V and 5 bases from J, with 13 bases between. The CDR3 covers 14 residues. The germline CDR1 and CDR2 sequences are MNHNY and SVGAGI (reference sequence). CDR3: CASSQGGRNEKLFF. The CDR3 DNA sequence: TGTGCCAGCAGCCAGGGAGGGCGCAATGAAAAACTGTTTTTT.

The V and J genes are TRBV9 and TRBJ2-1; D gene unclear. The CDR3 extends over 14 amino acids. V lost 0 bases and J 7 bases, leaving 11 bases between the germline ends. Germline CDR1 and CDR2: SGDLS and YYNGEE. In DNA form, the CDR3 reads TGTGCCAGCAGCGTAGCGGTTTTGGGGAATGAGCAGTTCTTC. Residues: CASSVAVLGNEQFF.

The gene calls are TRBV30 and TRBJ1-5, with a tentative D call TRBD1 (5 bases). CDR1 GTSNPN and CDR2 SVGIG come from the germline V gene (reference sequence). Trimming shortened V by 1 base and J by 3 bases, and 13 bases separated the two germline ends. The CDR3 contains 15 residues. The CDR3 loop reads CAWSEGTMDNQPQHF. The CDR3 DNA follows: TGTGCCTGGAGTGAAGGGACGATGGACAATCAGCCCCAGCATTTT.

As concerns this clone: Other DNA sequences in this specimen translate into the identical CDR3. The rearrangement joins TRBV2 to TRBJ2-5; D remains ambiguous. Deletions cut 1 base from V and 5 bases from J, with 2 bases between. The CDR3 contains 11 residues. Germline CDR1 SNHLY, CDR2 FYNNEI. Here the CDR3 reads CASSEGETQYF. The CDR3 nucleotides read TGTGCCAGCAGTGAAGGGGAGACCCAGTACTTC.

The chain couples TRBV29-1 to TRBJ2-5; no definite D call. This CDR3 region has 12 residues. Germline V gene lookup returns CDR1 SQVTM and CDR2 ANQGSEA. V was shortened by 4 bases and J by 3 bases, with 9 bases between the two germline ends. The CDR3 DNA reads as TGCAGCGTTGCGCACAGAGAAGAGACCCAGTACTTC. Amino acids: CSVAHREETQYF.

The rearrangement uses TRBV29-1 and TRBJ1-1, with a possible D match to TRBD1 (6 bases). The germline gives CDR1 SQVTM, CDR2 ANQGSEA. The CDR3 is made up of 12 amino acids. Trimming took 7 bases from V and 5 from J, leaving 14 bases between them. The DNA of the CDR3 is TGCAGCGCGCGACAGGCGGATACTGAAGCTTTCTTT. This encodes CSARQADTEAFF.

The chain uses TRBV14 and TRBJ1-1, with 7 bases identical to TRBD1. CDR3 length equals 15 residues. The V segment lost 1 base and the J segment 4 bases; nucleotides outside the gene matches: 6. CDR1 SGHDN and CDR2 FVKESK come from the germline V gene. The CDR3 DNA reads TGTGCCAGCAGCCAAGGCAGGGGGGGAATCACTGAAGCTTTCTTT. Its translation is CASSQGRGGITEAFF.

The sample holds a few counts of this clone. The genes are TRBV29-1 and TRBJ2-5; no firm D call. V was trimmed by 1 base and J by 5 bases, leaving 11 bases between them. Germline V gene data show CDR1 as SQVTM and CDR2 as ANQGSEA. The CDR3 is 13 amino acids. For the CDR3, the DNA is TGCAGCGTTGAAGGCGCCGTGACGGAGACCCAGTACTTC. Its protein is CSVEGAVTETQYF.

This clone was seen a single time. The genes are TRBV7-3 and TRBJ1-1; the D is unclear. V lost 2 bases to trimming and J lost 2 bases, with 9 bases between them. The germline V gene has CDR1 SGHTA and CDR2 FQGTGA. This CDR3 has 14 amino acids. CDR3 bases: TGTGCCAGCAGCTTAGGAACAGCCAACACTGAAGCTTTCTTT. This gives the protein CASSLGTANTEAFF.

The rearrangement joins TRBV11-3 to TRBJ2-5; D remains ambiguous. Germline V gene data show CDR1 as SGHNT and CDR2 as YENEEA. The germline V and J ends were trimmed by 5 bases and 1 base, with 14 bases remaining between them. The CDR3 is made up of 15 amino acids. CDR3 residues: CASSPAPPSQETQYF. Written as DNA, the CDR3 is TGTGCCAGCAGCCCCGCCCCTCCGAGCCAAGAGACCCAGTACTTC.

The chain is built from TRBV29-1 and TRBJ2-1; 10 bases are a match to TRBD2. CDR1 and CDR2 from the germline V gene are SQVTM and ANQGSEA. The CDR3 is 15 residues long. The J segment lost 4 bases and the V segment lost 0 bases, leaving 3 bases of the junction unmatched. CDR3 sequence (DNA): TGCAGCGTTGAAGATTTAGCGGGGGGTTACAATGAGCAGTTCTTC. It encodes CSVEDLAGGYNEQFF.

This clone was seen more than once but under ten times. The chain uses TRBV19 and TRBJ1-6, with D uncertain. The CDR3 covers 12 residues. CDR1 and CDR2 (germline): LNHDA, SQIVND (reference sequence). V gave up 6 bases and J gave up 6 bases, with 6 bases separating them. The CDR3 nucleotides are TGTGCCAGTAGGGACGCTAATTCACCCCTCCACTTT. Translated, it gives CASRDANSPLHF. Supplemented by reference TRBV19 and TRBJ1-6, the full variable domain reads DGGITQSPKYLFRKEGQNVTLSCEQNLNHDAMYWYRQDPGQGLRLIYYSQIVNDFQKGDIAEGYSVSREKKESFPLTVTSAQKNPTAFYLCASRDANSPLHFGNGTRLTVT.

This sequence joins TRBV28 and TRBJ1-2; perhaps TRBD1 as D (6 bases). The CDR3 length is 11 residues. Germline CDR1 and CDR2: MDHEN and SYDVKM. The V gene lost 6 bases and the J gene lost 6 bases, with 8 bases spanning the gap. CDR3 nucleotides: TGTGCCAGCAGGACAGGCCATGGCTACACCTTC. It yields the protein CASRTGHGYTF.

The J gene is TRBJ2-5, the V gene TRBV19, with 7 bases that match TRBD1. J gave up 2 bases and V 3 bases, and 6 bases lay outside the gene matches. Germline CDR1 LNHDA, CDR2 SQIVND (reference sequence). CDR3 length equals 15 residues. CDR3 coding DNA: TGTGCCAGTAGTATCGGGACAGTACTGCAAGAGACCCAGTACTTC. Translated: CASSIGTVLQETQYF.

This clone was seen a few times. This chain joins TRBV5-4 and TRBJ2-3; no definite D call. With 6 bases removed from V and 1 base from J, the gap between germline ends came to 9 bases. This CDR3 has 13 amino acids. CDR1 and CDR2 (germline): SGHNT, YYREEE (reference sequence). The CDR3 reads CASTPTRTDTQYF. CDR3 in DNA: TGTGCCAGCACCCCCACTCGCACAGATACGCAGTATTTT.

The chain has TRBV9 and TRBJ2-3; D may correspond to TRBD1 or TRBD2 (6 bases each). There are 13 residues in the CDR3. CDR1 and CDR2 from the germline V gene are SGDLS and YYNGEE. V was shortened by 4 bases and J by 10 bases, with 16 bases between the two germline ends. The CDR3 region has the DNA TGTGCCAGCAGCACATCGGGGGCGGGTGCGCAGTATTTT. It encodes CASSTSGAGAQYF.

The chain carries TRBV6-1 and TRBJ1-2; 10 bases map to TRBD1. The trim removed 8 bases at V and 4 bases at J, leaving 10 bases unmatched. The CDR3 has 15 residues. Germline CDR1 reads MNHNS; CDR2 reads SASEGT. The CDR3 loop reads CASRIRQGAIYGYTF. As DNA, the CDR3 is TGTGCCAGCCGTATTAGACAGGGGGCAATCTATGGCTACACCTTC.